This TCR beta chain originates from a study of blood T cell repertoires in COVID-19. Overall study: Acute and convalescent COVID-19 specimens originated in the United States, Italy and Spain. Sources were T cells, B-cell-depleted T cells, or PBMCs; the material itself was cDNA or gDNA.

V shed 6 bases and J shed 5 bases, with 13 bases lying between them. The CDR3 has 13 amino acids. This clone showed up just a few times. As originally analysed: How many nucleated cells were present was estimated from reference gene primer amplification. The assay was immunoSEQ multiplex PCR, and TCRdb's table has in-frame clones only and misses some. The DNA was the basis for D and trimming; V, J and clone size are from that table. This sample has some 300,000 clones, with 88% found just once. Sequenced material: peripheral blood. The sequence came from a woman aged 25 to 45 who had recovered from COVID-19. This chain uses TRBV12-3 or TRBV12-4 with TRBJ1-2; D is perhaps TRBD1 (5 bases). DNA of the CDR3: TGTGCCAGCAGCATCCAGACAGATTATGGCTACACCTTC. As protein: CASSIQTDYGYTF.